The 13 T cell receptor beta chains below were found in one sample sequenced in a study of T cells in Graves' hyperthyroidism and ophthalmopathy. From RNA transcripts, TCR beta CDR3 regions were amplified. Researchers ran a first-round RT-PCR on the TCR CDR3 using the HTBI primer set. Each CDR3 protein gets one entry after TCRdb re-called the multiplex PCR reads with MiXCR. The table has 500,000 to 600,000 distinct CDR3 sequences, 16% seen once. The sequenced sample was blood. The source is a woman between 18 and 29 years old with Graves' hyperthyroidism.

Ten or more counts support this clonotype. This chain joins TRBV28 and TRBJ1-2; D ambiguous. Deletions cut 5 bases from V and 4 bases from J, with 8 bases between. The CDR3 extends over 12 amino acids. The V gene's germline CDR1 is MDHEN and CDR2 SYDVKM. The CDR3 nucleotides are TGTGCCAGCAGTCTACCCGGCTATGGCTACACCTTC. Protein product: CASSLPGYGYTF.

This chain links TRBV5-1 with TRBJ1-2; D unclear. The V end lost 2 bases, the J end lost 3 bases, and 11 bases lay between the germline ends. There are 14 residues in the CDR3. Germline CDR1 and CDR2: SGHRS and YFSETQ. The CDR3 bases are TGCGCCAGCAGCTTTAGCATCGGTGACTATGGCTACACCTTC. This gives the protein CASSFSIGDYGYTF. The whole variable domain, filled in from reference TRBV5-1 and TRBJ1-2, reads KAGVTQTPRYLIKTRGQQVTLSCSPISGHRSVSWYQQTPGQGLQFLFEYFSETQRNKGNFPGRFSGRQFSNSRSEMNVSTLELGDSALYLCASSFSIGDYGYTFGSGTRLTVV.

The sample holds many counts of this clonotype. The V call is TRBV20-1, the J call TRBJ2-1, with TRBD2 matching over 8 bases. The junction had 4 bases not matched to a gene; V was cut back by 6 bases and J by 0 bases. Germline V gene lookup returns CDR1 DFQATT and CDR2 SNEGSKA (reference sequence). The CDR3 totals 14 residues. CDR3 bases: TGCAGTGCGCGAGCGGGAGCCTCCTACAATGAGCAGTTCTTC. This encodes CSARAGASYNEQFF.

This clonotype has only a few counts. This chain uses TRBV7-9 with TRBJ2-7; D is perhaps TRBD1 (6 bases). CDR3 length: 14 amino acids. The V and J ends lost 3 bases and 7 bases respectively, with 16 bases between them. Germline V gives CDR1 SEHNR, CDR2 FQNEAQ (reference sequence). The CDR3 sequence: CASSFGTSLGEQYF. The DNA for the CDR3 is TGTGCCAGCAGCTTCGGGACATCCCTTGGGGAGCAGTACTTC. Supplemented by reference TRBV7-9 and TRBJ2-7, the full variable domain reads DTGVSQNPRHKITKRGQNVTFRCDPISEHNRLYWYRQTLGQGPEFLTYFQNEAQLEKSRLLSDRFSAERPKGSFSTLEIQRTEQGDSAMYLCASSFGTSLGEQYFGPGTRLTVT.

A remark on this clonotype: This may arise from a read error, as a much more abundant clone is one base away. The CDR3 sequence: CASSLTPDRMLNYGYTF. CDR3 nucleotides: TGTGCCAGCAGTCTCACCCCGGACAGGATGCTTAACTATGGCTACACCTTC. This sequence joins TRBV28 and TRBJ1-2, with TRBD1 matching 7 bases. The germline gives CDR1 MDHEN, CDR2 SYDVKM. The J segment lost 1 base and the V segment lost 5 bases, leaving 13 bases of the junction unmatched. This CDR3 region has 17 residues.

This clonotype was detected many times. V is TRBV11-2 and J is TRBJ2-7, with a tentative D call TRBD1 (5 bases). Trimming left V 5 bases short and J 6 bases short, with 11 bases between. Germline values: CDR1 SGHAT, CDR2 FQNNGV. This CDR3 spans 12 amino acids. The CDR3 sequence: CASSGALREQYF. DNA of the CDR3: TGTGCCAGCAGCGGGGCGTTGCGCGAGCAGTACTTC.

This clonotype was counted at least ten times. The V and J genes are TRBV4-2 and TRBJ2-4; D may correspond to TRBD1 or TRBD2 (7 bases each). This CDR3 is 15 amino acids long. V shed 0 bases and J shed 7 bases, with 13 bases lying between them. Germline loops: CDR1 LGHNA, CDR2 YNFKEQ. This CDR3 reads CASSQDRQGGNIQYF. The CDR3, as DNA: TGTGCCAGCAGCCAAGATAGGCAGGGGGGGAACATTCAGTACTTC.

In this sample, this clonotype turned up once. A much larger clone lies one base from this, so it may be a read error. The chain uses TRBV2 and TRBJ2-1, with TRBD1 matching 9 bases. The J call is in doubt because the DNA end fits TRBJ2-7 better. From germline, CDR1 is SNHLY and CDR2 FYNNEI. There are 15 residues in the CDR3. The CDR3 DNA sequence: TGTGCCAGCAATAAACAGGGGGCTGGACTCAATGAGCAGTACTTC. This codes for CASNKQGAGLNEQYF.

The gene calls are TRBV6-1 and TRBJ1-5; possibly TRBD1 for D (6 bases). CDR3 length: 15 residues. The V and J ends lost 2 bases and 3 bases respectively, with 11 bases between them. Per germline, CDR1 MNHNS and CDR2 SASEGT. The CDR3 sequence: CASSENRALNQPQHF. Here the CDR3 DNA reads TGTGCCAGCAGTGAAAACAGGGCCCTCAATCAGCCCCAGCATTTT.

Only a few counts were recorded for this clonotype. The chain recombines TRBV19 with TRBJ1-1; D is unclear. V was pared by 1 base and J by 7 bases, with 7 bases between. CDR3 length: 12 amino acids. The germline CDR1 and CDR2 sequences are LNHDA and SQIVND (reference sequence). Here the CDR3 DNA reads TGTGCCAGTAGTATAGGCAGGAATGAAGCTTTCTTT. This gives the protein CASSIGRNEAFF.

This clonotype was seen ten or more times. The chain couples TRBV6-1 to TRBJ1-1, with D hard to call. Per germline, CDR1 MNHNS and CDR2 SASEGT. V was pared by 5 bases and J by 5 bases, with 15 bases between. This CDR3 comprises 14 residues. The CDR3 is CASSLGVRATEAFF. The CDR3 region has the DNA TGTGCCAGCAGTTTGGGAGTTCGGGCTACTGAAGCTTTCTTT.

The chain recombines TRBV30 with TRBJ2-4; D is unclear. Germline values: CDR1 GTSNPN, CDR2 SVGIG (reference sequence). The CDR3 is 17 amino acids. The ends were cut back, 0 bases at V and 0 bases at J, with 15 bases in the middle. CDR3 region: CAWSVRWQAVAKNIQYF. Written as DNA, the CDR3 is TGTGCCTGGAGTGTACGGTGGCAGGCCGTAGCCAAAAACATTCAGTACTTC.

This clonotype turned up a few times. The chain recombines TRBV20-1 with TRBJ2-2; 8 positions agree with TRBD2. The CDR3 is 15 residues long. Trimming at V came to 3 bases and at J to 5 bases, leaving 8 bases not matched to a gene. Germline V CDR1 and CDR2: DFQATT, SNEGSKA (reference sequence). Here the CDR3 reads CSASPSGRGTGELFF. CDR3 in DNA: TGCAGTGCTAGCCCGAGCGGGAGAGGGACCGGGGAGCTGTTTTTT.